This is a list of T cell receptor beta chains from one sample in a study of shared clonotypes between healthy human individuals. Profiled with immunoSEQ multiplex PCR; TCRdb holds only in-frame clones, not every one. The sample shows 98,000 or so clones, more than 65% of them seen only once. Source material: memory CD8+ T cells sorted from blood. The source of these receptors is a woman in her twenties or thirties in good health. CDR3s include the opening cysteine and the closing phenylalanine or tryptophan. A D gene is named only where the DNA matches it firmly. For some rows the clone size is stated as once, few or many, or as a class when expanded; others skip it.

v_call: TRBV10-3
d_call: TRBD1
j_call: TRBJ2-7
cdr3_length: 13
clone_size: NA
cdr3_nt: TGTGCCATCTGGACAGGGAGCTCCTACGAGCAGTACTTC
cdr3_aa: CAIWTGSSYEQYF

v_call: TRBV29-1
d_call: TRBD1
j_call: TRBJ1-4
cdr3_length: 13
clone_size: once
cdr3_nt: TGCAGCGTTGAAGGGGACAGGGATGAAAAACTGTTTTTT
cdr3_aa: CSVEGDRDEKLFF

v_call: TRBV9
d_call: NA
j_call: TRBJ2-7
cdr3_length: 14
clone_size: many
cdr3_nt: TGTGCCAGCAGCATGGGGATACCACCCTACGAGCAGTACTTC
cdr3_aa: CASSMGIPPYEQYF

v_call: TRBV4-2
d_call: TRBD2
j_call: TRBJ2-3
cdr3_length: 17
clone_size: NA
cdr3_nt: TGTGCCAGCAGCCCCGAGAGCGGGAGCGGTTTTGCGGATACGCAGTATTTT
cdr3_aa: CASSPESGSGFADTQYF

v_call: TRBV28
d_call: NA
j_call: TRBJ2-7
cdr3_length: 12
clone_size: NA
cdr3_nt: TGTGCCACCTCCAGAGGTGGGGCCGAGCAGTACTTC
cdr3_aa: CATSRGGAEQYF

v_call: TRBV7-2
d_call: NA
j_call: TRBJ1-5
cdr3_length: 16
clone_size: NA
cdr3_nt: TGTGCCAGCAGAACCGACAGCCTTTCCAACAATCAGCCCCAGCATTTT
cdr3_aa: CASRTDSLSNNQPQHF

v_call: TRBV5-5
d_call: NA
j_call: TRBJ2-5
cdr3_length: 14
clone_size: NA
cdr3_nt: TGTGCCAGCAGCTTGGCCAGGGCCGGGGCGACCCAGTACTTC
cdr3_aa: CASSLARAGATQYF

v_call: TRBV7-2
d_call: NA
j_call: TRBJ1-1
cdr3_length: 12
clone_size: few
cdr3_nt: TGTGCCAGCAGCTTTGGTCGGGCTGAAGCTTTCTTT
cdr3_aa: CASSFGRAEAFF

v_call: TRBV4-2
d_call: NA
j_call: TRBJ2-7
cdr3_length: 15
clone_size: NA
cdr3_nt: TGTGCCAGCAGCTATCAGAAGCGGTTACCCTACGAGCAGTACTTC
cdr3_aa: CASSYQKRLPYEQYF

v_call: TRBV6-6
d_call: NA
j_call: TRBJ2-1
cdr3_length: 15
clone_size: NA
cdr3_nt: TGTGCCAGCAGTTACTCGTCTAGCTCCGACAATGAGCAGTTCTTC
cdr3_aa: CASSYSSSSDNEQFF

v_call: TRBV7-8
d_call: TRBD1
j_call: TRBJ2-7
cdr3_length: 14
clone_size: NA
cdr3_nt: TGTGCCAGCGGACCCGGGACAGGGGGAATCTGGCAGTACTTC
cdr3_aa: CASGPGTGGIWQYF

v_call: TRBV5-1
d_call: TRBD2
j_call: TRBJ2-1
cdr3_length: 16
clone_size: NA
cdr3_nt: TGCGCCAGCAGCTGGAATCCTAGCGGGACCTACAATGAGCAGTTCTTC
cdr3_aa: CASSWNPSGTYNEQFF

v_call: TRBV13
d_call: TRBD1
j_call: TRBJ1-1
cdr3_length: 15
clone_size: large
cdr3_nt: TGTGCCACGAGGACCCGAGGGGGCATGAACACTGAAGCTTTCTTT
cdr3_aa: CATRTRGGMNTEAFF

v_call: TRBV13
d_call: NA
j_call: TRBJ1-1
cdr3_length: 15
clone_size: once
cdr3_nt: TGTGCCAGCAGCGGGGGAGGGGGAAGGACCGATGAAGCTTTCTTT
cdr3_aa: CASSGGGGRTDEAFF

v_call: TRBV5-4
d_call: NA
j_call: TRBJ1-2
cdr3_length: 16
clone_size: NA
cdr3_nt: TGTGCCAGCAGCTTGTACGCTGGTGACTCCAACTATGGCTACACCTTC
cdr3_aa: CASSLYAGDSNYGYTF

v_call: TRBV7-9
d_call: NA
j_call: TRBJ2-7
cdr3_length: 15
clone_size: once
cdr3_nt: TGTGCCAGCTTAAACACGGATACGAGCTCCTACGAGCAGTACTTC
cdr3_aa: CASLNTDTSSYEQYF

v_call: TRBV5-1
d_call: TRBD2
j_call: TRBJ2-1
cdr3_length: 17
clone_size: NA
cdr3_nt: TGCGCCAGCAGCTTGGAAGCTAGCGGTAGCTCCTACAATGAGCAGTTCTTC
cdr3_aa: CASSLEASGSSYNEQFF

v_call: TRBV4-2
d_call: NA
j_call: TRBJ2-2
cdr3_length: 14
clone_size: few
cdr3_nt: TGTGCCAGCAGCCAAGAACTAGCTACCGGGGAGCTGTTTTTT
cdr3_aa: CASSQELATGELFF

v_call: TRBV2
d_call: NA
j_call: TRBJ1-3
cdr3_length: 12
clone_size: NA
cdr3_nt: TGTGCCAGCAGCCCCCCTGGAAACACCATATATTTT
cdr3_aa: CASSPPGNTIYF

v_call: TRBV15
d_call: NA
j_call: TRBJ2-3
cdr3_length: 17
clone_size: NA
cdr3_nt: TGTGCCACCAGCAGAGCTGGGCGGTTCTCGAGCACAGATACGCAGTATTTT
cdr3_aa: CATSRAGRFSSTDTQYF

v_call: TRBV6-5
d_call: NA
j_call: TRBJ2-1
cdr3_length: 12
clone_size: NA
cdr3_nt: TGTGCCAGCAGTCGAGGGGGGAATGAGCAGTTCTTC
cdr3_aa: CASSRGGNEQFF

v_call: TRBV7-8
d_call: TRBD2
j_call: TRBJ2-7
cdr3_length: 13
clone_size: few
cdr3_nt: TGTGCCAGCAGCTGGGGACTAGGCTACGAGCAGTACTTC
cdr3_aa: CASSWGLGYEQYF

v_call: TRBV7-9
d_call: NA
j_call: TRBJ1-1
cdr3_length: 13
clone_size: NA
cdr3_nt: TGTGCCAGCAGCTCCGGGACCGGCACTGAAGCTTTCTTT
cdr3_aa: CASSSGTGTEAFF

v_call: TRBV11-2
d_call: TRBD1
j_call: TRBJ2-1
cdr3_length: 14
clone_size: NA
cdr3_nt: TGTGCCAGCAGGCCGATGACAGGGGGCGATGAGCAGTTCTTC
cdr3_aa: CASRPMTGGDEQFF

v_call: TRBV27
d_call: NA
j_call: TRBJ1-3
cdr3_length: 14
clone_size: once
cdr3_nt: TGTGCCAGCAGCCGGCAAGGGTTCGGAAACACCATATATTTT
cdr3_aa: CASSRQGFGNTIYF

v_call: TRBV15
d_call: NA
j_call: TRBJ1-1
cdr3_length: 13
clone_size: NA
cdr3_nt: TGTGCCACGGAACAGGGTCAGAACACTGAAGCTTTCTTT
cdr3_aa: CATEQGQNTEAFF

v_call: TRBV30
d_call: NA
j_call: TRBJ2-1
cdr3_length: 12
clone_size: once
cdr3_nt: TGTGCCTGGAGTGTCAGGGGGAGGGAGCAGTTCTTC
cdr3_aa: CAWSVRGREQFF

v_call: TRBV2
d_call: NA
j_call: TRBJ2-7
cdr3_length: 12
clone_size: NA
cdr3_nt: TGTGCCAGCAGGGACAGACTCTACGAGCAGTACTTC
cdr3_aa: CASRDRLYEQYF

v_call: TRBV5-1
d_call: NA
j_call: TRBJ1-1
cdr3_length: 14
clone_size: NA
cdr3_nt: TGCGCCAGCCACTTTGGGGAGGTGAACACTGAAGCTTTCTTT
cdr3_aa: CASHFGEVNTEAFF

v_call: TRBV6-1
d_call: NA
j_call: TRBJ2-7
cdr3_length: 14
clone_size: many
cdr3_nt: TGTGCCAGCAGTCCGTTGGGGGCGGCGTACGAGCAGTACTTC
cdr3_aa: CASSPLGAAYEQYF

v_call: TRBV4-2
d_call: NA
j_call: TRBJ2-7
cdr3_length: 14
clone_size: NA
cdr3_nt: TGTGCCAGCAGCCTAGAATCGGGGAGTCAGGAGCAGTACTTC
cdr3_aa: CASSLESGSQEQYF

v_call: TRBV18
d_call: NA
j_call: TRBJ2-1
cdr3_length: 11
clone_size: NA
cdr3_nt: TGTGCCAGCTCACCTGCCAATGAGCAGTTCTTC
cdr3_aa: CASSPANEQFF

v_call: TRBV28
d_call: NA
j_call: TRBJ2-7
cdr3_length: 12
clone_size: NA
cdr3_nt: TGTGCCAGCAGTTTTAGGACGGACGAGCAGTACTTC
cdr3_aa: CASSFRTDEQYF

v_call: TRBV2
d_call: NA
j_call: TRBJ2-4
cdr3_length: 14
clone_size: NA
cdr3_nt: TGTGCCAGCAGTGAAGCCCAGGGGTTGCACATTCAGTACTTC
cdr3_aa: CASSEAQGLHIQYF

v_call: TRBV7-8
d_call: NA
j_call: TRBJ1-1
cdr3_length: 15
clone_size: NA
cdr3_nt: TGTGCCAGCAGCCCGGGGGAGGCAATGAACACTGAAGCTTTCTTT
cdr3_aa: CASSPGEAMNTEAFF

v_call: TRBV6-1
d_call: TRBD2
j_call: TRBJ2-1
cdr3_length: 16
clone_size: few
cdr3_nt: TGTGCCAGCAGTGTACTAGCGGGAACTGGGTACAATGAGCAGTTCTTC
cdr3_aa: CASSVLAGTGYNEQFF

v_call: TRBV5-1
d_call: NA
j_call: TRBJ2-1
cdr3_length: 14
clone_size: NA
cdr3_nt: TGCGCCAGCAGTTCAGGGCTCTCCTACAATGAGCAGTTCTTC
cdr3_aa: CASSSGLSYNEQFF

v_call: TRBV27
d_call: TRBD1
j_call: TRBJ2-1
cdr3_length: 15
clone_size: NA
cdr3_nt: TGTGCCAGCAGCACTACAGGGGGCTCCTACAATGAGCAGTTCTTC
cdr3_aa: CASSTTGGSYNEQFF

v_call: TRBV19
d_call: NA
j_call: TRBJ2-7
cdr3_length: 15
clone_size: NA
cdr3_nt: TGTGCCAGTAGTATAACCTATCGGGACGGCTACGAGCAGTACTTC
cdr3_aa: CASSITYRDGYEQYF

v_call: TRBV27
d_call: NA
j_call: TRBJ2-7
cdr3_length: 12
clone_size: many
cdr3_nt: TGTGCCAGCAGAGGAGATTCCTACGAGCAGTACTTC
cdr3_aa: CASRGDSYEQYF

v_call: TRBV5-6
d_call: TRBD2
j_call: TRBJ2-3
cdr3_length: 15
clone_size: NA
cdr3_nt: TGTGCCAGCAGCTTGGGACCTTCTCCACAGCGGGGGCAGTATTTT
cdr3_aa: CASSLGPSPQRGQYF

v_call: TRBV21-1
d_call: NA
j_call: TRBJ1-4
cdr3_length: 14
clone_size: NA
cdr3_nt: TGTGCCAGCAGCCAGGGCAACGGGAATGAAAAACTGTTTTTT
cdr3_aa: CASSQGNGNEKLFF

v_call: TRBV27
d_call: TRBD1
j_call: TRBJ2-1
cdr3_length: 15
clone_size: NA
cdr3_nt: TGTGCCAGCAGGCCCCCGACAGGGGCGTACAATGAGCAGTTCTTC
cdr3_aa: CASRPPTGAYNEQFF

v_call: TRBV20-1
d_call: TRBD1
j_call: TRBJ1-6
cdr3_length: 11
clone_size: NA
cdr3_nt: TGCAGTGCTAGAGTCGGACCCCAGGGGGAGTTT
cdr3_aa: CSARVGPQGEF

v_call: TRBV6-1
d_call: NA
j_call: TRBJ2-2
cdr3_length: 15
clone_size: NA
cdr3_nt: TGTGCCAGCAGTGCGGGGGAACAGGACACCGGGGAGCTGTTTTTT
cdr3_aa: CASSAGEQDTGELFF

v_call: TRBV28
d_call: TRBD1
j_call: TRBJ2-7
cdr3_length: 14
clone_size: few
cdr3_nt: TGTGCCAGCAGTTTACGGGACAGAGTCTACGAGCAGTACTTC
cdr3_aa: CASSLRDRVYEQYF

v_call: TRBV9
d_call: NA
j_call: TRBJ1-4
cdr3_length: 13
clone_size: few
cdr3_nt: TGTGCCAGCAGCGTACTTTCGGTTGGGGAACTGTTTTTT
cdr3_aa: CASSVLSVGELFF

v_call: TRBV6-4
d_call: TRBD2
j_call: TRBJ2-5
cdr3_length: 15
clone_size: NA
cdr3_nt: TGTGCCAGCAGTGAGACTAGCGGAACCCAAGAGACCCAGTACTTC
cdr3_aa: CASSETSGTQETQYF

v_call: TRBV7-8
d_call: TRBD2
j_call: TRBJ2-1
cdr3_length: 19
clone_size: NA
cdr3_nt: TGTGCCAGCAGCTTAGTCGCTAGCGGCTATCGGAGCTCCTACAATGAGCAGTTCTTC
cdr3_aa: CASSLVASGYRSSYNEQFF